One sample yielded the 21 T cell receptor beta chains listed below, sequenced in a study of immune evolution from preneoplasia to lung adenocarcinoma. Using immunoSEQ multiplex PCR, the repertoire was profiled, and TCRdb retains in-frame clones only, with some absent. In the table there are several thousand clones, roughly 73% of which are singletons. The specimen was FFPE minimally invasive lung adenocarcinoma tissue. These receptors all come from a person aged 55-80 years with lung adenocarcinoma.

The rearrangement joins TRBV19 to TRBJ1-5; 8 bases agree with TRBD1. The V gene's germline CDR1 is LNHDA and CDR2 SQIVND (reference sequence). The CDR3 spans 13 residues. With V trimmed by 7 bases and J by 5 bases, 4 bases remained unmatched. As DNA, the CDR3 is TGTGCCAGTAACCGCAGGGGGCATCAGCCCCAGCATTTT. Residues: CASNRRGHQPQHF.

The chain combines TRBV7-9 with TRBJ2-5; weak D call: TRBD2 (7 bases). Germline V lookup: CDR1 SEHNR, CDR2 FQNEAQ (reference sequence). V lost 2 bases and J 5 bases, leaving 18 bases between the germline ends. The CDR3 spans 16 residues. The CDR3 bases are TGTGCCAGCAGCTTAAGGGGGACTATCCAAGGGGAGACCCAGTACTTC. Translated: CASSLRGTIQGETQYF.

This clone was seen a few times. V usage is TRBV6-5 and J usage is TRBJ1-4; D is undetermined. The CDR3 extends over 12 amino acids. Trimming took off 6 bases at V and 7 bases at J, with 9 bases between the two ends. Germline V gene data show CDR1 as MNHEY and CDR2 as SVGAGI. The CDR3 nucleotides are TGTGCCAGCAGAGCGTGGGGTGAAAAACTGTTTTTT. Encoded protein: CASRAWGEKLFF.

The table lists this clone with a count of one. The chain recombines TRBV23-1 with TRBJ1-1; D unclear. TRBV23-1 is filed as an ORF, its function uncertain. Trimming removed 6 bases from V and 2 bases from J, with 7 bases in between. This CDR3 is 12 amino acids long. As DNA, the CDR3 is TGCGCCAGCAGGGTCTTAAACACTGAAGCTTTCTTT. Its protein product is CASRVLNTEAFF.

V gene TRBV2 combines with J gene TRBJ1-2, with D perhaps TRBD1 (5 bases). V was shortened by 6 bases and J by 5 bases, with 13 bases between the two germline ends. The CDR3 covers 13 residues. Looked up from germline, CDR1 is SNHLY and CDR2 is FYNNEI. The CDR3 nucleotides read TGTGCCAGCAGGGCAAGCGGGGCTTATGGCTACACCTTC. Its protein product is CASRASGAYGYTF.

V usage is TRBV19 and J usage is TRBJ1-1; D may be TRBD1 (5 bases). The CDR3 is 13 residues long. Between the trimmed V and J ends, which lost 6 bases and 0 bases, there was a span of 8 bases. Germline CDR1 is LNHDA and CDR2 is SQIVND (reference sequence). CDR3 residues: CASSQTVNTEAFF. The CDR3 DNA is TGTGCCAGTAGCCAGACAGTGAACACTGAAGCTTTCTTT.

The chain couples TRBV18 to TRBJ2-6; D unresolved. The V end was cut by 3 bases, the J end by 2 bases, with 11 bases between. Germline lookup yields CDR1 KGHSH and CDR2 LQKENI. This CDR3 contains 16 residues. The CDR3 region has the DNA TGTGCCAGCTCACCCCAAAGTTTCGCTGGGGCCAACGTCCTGACTTTC. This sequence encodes CASSPQSFAGANVLTF.

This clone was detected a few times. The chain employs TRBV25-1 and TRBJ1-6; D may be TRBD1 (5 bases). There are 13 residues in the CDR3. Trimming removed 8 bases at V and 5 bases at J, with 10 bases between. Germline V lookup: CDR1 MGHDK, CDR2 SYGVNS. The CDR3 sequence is CASGGPNNSPLHF. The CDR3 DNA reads TGTGCCAGCGGGGGTCCTAATAATTCACCCCTCCACTTT.

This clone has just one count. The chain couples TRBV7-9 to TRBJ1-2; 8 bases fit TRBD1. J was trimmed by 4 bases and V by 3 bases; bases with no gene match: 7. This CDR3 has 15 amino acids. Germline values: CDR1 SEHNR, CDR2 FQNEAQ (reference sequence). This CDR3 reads CASSFSGGAVYGYTF. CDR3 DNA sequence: TGTGCCAGCAGCTTCTCAGGGGGCGCCGTCTATGGCTACACCTTC.

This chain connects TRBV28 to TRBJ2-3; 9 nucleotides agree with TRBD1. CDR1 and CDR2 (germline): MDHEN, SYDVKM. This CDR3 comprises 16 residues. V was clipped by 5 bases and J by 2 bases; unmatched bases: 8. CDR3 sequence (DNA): TGTGCCAGCAGTGGACAGGGGCCCCGAGTCACAGATACGCAGTATTTT. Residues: CASSGQGPRVTDTQYF.

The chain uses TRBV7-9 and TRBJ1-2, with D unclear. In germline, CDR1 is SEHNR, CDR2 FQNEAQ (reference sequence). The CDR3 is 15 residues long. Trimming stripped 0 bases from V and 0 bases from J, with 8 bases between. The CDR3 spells CASSLAVGTNYGYTF. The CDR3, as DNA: TGTGCCAGCAGCTTAGCCGTTGGGACTAACTATGGCTACACCTTC.

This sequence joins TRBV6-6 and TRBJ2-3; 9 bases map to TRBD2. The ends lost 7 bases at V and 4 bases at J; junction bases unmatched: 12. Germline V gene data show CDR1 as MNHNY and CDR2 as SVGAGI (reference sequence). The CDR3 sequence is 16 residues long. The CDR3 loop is CASKLRSGSGADTQYF. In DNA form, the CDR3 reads TGTGCCAGCAAGCTGCGTAGCGGGAGTGGAGCAGATACGCAGTATTTT.

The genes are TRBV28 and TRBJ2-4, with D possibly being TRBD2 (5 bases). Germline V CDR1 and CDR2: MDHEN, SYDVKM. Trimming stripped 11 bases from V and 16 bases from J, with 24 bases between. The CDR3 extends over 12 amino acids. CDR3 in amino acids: CALRGPGGRDYF. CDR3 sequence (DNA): TGTGCCCTTCGCGGGCCGGGCGGGCGTGATTACTTC.

The CDR3 region has the DNA TGTGCCAGCAGCTTAAGACAGGGAGGAAACACCATATATTTT. Residues: CASSLRQGGNTIYF. The gene calls are TRBV7-2 and TRBJ1-3, with 7 bases aligning to TRBD1. CDR1 and CDR2 (germline): SGHTA, FQGNSA. The J segment lost 4 bases and the V segment lost 2 bases, leaving 2 bases of the junction unmatched. The CDR3 contains 14 residues.

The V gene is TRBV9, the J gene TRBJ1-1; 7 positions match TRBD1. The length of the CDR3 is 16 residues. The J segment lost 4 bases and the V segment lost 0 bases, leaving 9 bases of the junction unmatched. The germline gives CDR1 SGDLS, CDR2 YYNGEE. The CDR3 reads CASSVGTGVLGTEAFF. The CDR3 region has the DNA TGTGCCAGCAGCGTAGGCACAGGGGTTTTGGGCACTGAAGCTTTCTTT.

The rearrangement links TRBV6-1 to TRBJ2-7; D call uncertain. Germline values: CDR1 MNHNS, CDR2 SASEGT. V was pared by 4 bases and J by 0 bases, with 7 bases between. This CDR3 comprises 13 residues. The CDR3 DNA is TGTGCCAGCAGTGTTGACCGCTCCTACGAGCAGTACTTC. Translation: CASSVDRSYEQYF.

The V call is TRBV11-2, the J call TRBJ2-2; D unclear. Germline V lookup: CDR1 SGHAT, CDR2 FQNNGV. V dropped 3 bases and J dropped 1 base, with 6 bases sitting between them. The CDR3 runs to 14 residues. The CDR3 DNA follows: TGTGCCAGCAGCTTCGGACGGAACACCGGGGAGCTGTTTTTT. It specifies CASSFGRNTGELFF.

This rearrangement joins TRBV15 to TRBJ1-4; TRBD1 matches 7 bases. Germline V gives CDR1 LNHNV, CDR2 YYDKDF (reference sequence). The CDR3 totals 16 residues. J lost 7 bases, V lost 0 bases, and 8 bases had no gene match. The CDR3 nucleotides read TGTGCCACCAGCAGAGATCGACAGGGAACAGGTGAAAAACTGTTTTTT. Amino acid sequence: CATSRDRQGTGEKLFF.

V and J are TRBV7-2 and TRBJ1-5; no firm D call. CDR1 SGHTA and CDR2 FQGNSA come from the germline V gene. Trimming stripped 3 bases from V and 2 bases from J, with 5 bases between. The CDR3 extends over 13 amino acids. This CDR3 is CASSFEGNQPQHF. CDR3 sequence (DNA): TGTGCCAGCAGCTTTGAAGGCAATCAGCCCCAGCATTTT.

The CDR3 loop reads CASSEGEGTGYEKLFF. The CDR3 DNA follows: TGTGCCAGCAGTGAAGGGGAAGGGACAGGGTATGAAAAACTGTTTTTT. The chain is built from TRBV6-1 and TRBJ1-4, with 9 bases lining up with TRBD1. Germline CDR1 and CDR2: MNHNS and SASEGT. Trimming removed 1 base from V and 6 bases from J; junction bases left unmatched: 6. The CDR3 consists of 16 residues.

The CDR3 region is CASSPSLAGPYNEQFF. In DNA, the CDR3 is TGTGCCAGCAGCCCTTCCCTAGCGGGGCCCTACAATGAGCAGTTCTTC. This rearrangement joins TRBV14 to TRBJ2-1, with TRBD2 identical over 9 bases. Germline V gene sequence: CDR1 SGHDN, CDR2 FVKESK. The V segment lost 4 bases and the J segment 2 bases; nucleotides outside the gene matches: 6. The CDR3 is made up of 16 amino acids.